These 29 T cell receptor beta chains came from one sample sequenced in a study of T cell changes during pregnancy in multiple sclerosis. Measured with immunoSEQ multiplex PCR; TCRdb has only the in-frame clones, and not every one. The repertoire holds about 40,000 clones, with about 94% as singletons. Sample: peripheral blood, taken in the third trimester of pregnancy. These receptors were taken from a female donor with multiple sclerosis, enrolled in a pregnancy study.

The chain uses TRBV28 and TRBJ2-7; 10 bases line up with TRBD2. V shed 1 base and J 2 bases; nucleotides not matched to a gene: 5. Germline CDR1 and CDR2: MDHEN and SYDVKM. There are 16 residues in the CDR3. The CDR3 spells CASSLSSGSSTYEQYF. The CDR3 bases are TGTGCCAGCAGTTTATCTAGCGGGAGTTCAACCTACGAGCAGTACTTC.

The chain couples TRBV6-1 to TRBJ2-1; D not certain. V was trimmed by 0 bases and J by 0 bases, leaving 9 bases between them. The CDR3 is made up of 16 amino acids. Looked up from germline, CDR1 is MNHNS and CDR2 is SASEGT. CDR3 residues: CASSEASATSYNEQFF. The DNA for the CDR3 is TGTGCCAGCAGTGAAGCAAGCGCGACCTCCTACAATGAGCAGTTCTTC.

V usage is TRBV7-8 and J usage is TRBJ1-6, with a weak D call TRBD1 (6 bases). Per the germline V gene, CDR1 is SGHVS and CDR2 is FQNEAQ. Trimming removed 5 bases from V and 10 bases from J, with 12 bases in between. The CDR3 sequence is 13 residues long. CDR3 residues: CASSPYRDSPLHF. CDR3 in DNA: TGTGCCAGCAGCCCATACAGGGACTCACCCCTCCACTTT. Looking up the rest from reference TRBV7-8 and TRBJ1-6 gives the full variable domain: GAGVSQSPRYKVAKRGQDVALRCDPISGHVSLFWYQQALGQGPEFLTYFQNEAQLDKSGLPSDRFFAERPEGSVSTLKIQRTQQEDSAVYLCASSPYRDSPLHFGNGTRLTVT.

J is TRBJ1-2 and V is TRBV6-1; D not resolved. This CDR3 is 13 amino acids long. The ends were cut back, 2 bases at V and 5 bases at J, with 9 bases in the middle. CDR1 and CDR2 (germline): MNHNS, SASEGT. The DNA for the CDR3 is TGTGCCAGCAGTGAAACCGGTTGGTATGGCTACACCTTC. Amino acid sequence: CASSETGWYGYTF.

The chain carries TRBV11-2 and TRBJ2-4; TRBD2 aligns across 8 bases. V trimming: 8 bases; J trimming: 7 bases; junction bases outside the gene matches: 10. This CDR3 is built from 14 residues. CDR1 and CDR2 (germline): SGHAT, FQNNGV. The CDR3 DNA sequence: TGTGCCAGCGTACCACGGGGGGGGCTGAACATTCAGTACTTC. Protein sequence: CASVPRGGLNIQYF.

By frequency in the sample, this clone is medium-sized. Here the CDR3 DNA reads TGTGCCAGCAGGGCACAGGGGGCCGACGAGCAGTACTTC. Translating it yields CASRAQGADEQYF. The chain has TRBV5-6 and TRBJ2-7; 9 nucleotides match TRBD1. The trim removed 5 bases at V and 5 bases at J, leaving 5 bases unmatched. Looked up from germline, CDR1 is SGHDT and CDR2 is YYEEEE. The CDR3 runs 13 residues.

The rearrangement joins TRBV12-5 to TRBJ2-1; no clear D. CDR1 is LGHNT, CDR2 FRNRAP, per germline. Trimming took 0 bases from V and 5 from J, leaving 5 bases between them. The CDR3 runs 13 residues. The CDR3 DNA follows: TGTGCTAGTGGTTTGGTCCACAACAATGAGCAGTTCTTC. Translation: CASGLVHNNEQFF. Based on the CDR3 plus reference TRBV12-5 and TRBJ2-1, the full variable domain is DARVTQTPRHKVTEMGQEVTMRCQPILGHNTVFWYRQTMMQGLELLAYFRNRAPLDDSGMPKDRFSAEMPDATLATLKIQPSEPRDSAVYFCASGLVHNNEQFFGPGTRLTVL.

The gene calls are TRBV23-1 and TRBJ2-7, with TRBD1 matching over 8 bases. TRBV23-1 is an open reading frame, and its role is uncertain. V lost 0 bases to trimming and J lost 4 bases; unmatched junction nucleotides: 8. This CDR3 spans 16 amino acids. CDR3 sequence: CASSQSCPDRAYEQYF. The CDR3 nucleotides read TGCGCCAGCAGTCAATCTTGTCCGGACAGGGCGTACGAGCAGTACTTC.

The V gene is TRBV6-5, the J gene TRBJ1-1, with TRBD1 matching 8 bases. Germline lookup yields CDR1 MNHEY and CDR2 SVGAGI. The ends lost 2 bases at V and 8 bases at J; junction bases unmatched: 7. The CDR3 runs 14 residues. The CDR3 nucleotides read TGTGCCAGCAGTTACGCCCAGGGGGCCCTCGAAGCTTTCTTT. It translates to CASSYAQGALEAFF.

This clone is a singleton in its sample. V gene TRBV11-2 combines with J gene TRBJ2-2; weak D call: TRBD2 (5 bases). V dropped 8 bases and J dropped 4 bases, with 14 bases sitting between them. Germline CDR1 and CDR2: SGHAT and FQNNGV. The CDR3 has 14 amino acids. DNA for the CDR3: TGTGCCAGCGCTCAGCAAGGAGGCACCGGGGAGCTGTTTTTT. Residues: CASAQQGGTGELFF.

The chain combines TRBV13 with TRBJ2-3, with a tentative D call TRBD2 (5 bases). The V and J ends lost 5 bases and 2 bases respectively, with 14 bases between them. This CDR3 has 15 amino acids. Germline V CDR1 and CDR2: PRHDT, FYEKMQ (reference sequence). CDR3: CASSAPKGATDTQYF. The CDR3, as DNA: TGTGCCAGCAGCGCACCAAAGGGAGCCACAGATACGCAGTATTTT.

The rearrangement uses TRBV5-1 and TRBJ1-1; weak D call: TRBD1 (6 bases). From germline, CDR1 is SGHRS and CDR2 YFSETQ. The CDR3 is 13 amino acids. Trimming removed 0 bases from V and 10 bases from J, with 13 bases in between. The CDR3 loop reads CASSLEQPQGAFF. CDR3 bases: TGCGCCAGCAGCTTGGAACAGCCACAGGGAGCTTTCTTT. Combining the CDR3 with reference TRBV5-1 and TRBJ1-1 gives the whole variable domain KAGVTQTPRYLIKTRGQQVTLSCSPISGHRSVSWYQQTPGQGLQFLFEYFSETQRNKGNFPGRFSGRQFSNSRSEMNVSTLELGDSALYLCASSLEQPQGAFFGQGTRLTVV.

The chain uses TRBV5-6 and TRBJ1-6, with 8 bases fitting TRBD1. This CDR3 region has 15 residues. Trimming cost V 0 bases and J 8 bases; bases outside gene matches: 4. Germline V gene sequence: CDR1 SGHDT, CDR2 YYEEEE. CDR3 residues: CASSLVGTGDSPLHF. The CDR3 DNA reads TGTGCCAGCAGCTTGGTAGGGACAGGAGATTCACCCCTCCACTTT. The full variable domain, its missing parts supplied by reference TRBV5-6 and TRBJ1-6, is DAGVTQSPTHLIKTRGQQVTLRCSPKSGHDTVSWYQQALGQGPQFIFQYYEEEERQRGNFPDRFSGHQFPNYSSELNVNALLLGDSALYLCASSLVGTGDSPLHFGNGTRLTVT.

V usage is TRBV7-8 and J usage is TRBJ2-2, with 11 bases lining up with TRBD1. The CDR3 has 15 amino acids. Germline CDR1 SGHVS, CDR2 FQNEAQ. With 8 bases clipped from V and 6 bases from J, the junction kept 8 bases outside the gene matches. CDR3 sequence (DNA): TGTGCCAGCTCTTCCCGGGACAGGGGGGCCGGGGAGCTGTTTTTT. Protein: CASSSRDRGAGELFF.

This clone was seen a single time. The chain links TRBV19 to TRBJ2-3, with D possibly matching TRBD2 (5 bases). V lost 3 bases to trimming and J lost 4 bases, with 11 bases between them. In germline, CDR1 is LNHDA, CDR2 SQIVND (reference sequence). This CDR3 is built from 14 residues. As DNA, the CDR3 is TGTGCCAGTAGTATCCTTGGCGGGCCAGATACGCAGTATTTT. Translated, it gives CASSILGGPDTQYF.

The V gene is TRBV10-3, the J gene TRBJ2-3; TRBD2 matches at 9 bases. J lost 0 bases, V lost 4 bases, and 5 bases had no gene match. This CDR3 has 16 amino acids. Germline CDR1 and CDR2: ENHRY and SYGVKD. The CDR3 DNA sequence: TGTGCCATCAGTGGGGGGACTAGCTATAGCACAGATACGCAGTATTTT. This gives the protein CAISGGTSYSTDTQYF.

The chain recombines TRBV6-1 with TRBJ2-1; D ambiguous. Germline CDR1 is MNHNS and CDR2 is SASEGT. V was trimmed by 5 bases and J by 4 bases, leaving 9 bases between them. This CDR3 comprises 13 residues. Here the CDR3 DNA reads TGTGCCAGCAGTCCAGACTCATACAATGAGCAGTTCTTC. Translated: CASSPDSYNEQFF.

This clone appeared once. V and J are TRBV7-3 and TRBJ2-1, with 11 positions matching TRBD1. Per the germline V gene, CDR1 is SGHTA and CDR2 is FQGTGA. The CDR3 has 17 amino acids. V lost 2 bases to trimming and J lost 6 bases; unmatched junction nucleotides: 9. The CDR3 region is CASSLSAGTGGTNEQFF. The CDR3 bases are TGTGCCAGCAGCTTATCTGCCGGGACAGGGGGAACCAATGAGCAGTTCTTC.

The chain is built from TRBV7-2 and TRBJ1-1; no clear D gene. Trimming left V 5 bases short and J 0 bases short, with 4 bases between. Germline CDR1 and CDR2: SGHTA and FQGNSA. This CDR3 spans 12 amino acids. This CDR3 reads CASSRMNTEAFF. CDR3 sequence (DNA): TGTGCCAGCAGCCGTATGAACACTGAAGCTTTCTTT.

The chain carries TRBV6-6 and TRBJ1-1, with a possible D match to TRBD1 (5 bases). The V end lost 8 bases, the J end lost 3 bases, and 22 bases lay between the germline ends. The germline V gene has CDR1 MNHNY and CDR2 SVGAGI (reference sequence). CDR3 length equals 16 residues. As DNA, the CDR3 is TGTGCCAGCCGCAAGGCACCTTTAGGGGATCACACTGAAGCTTTCTTT. Protein: CASRKAPLGDHTEAFF.

The rearrangement uses TRBV5-4 and TRBJ2-7, with TRBD2 matching over 8 bases. The J segment lost 6 bases and the V segment lost 3 bases, leaving 5 bases of the junction unmatched. The length of the CDR3 is 13 residues. Germline CDR1 SGHNT, CDR2 YYREEE (reference sequence). The CDR3 DNA is TGTGCCAGCAGCTCTGCGGGAGGCCGCGAGCAGTACTTC. Its translation is CASSSAGGREQYF.

In its sample, this clone was seen once. V and J are TRBV5-1 and TRBJ2-7; D is perhaps TRBD2 (7 bases). CDR1 and CDR2 from the germline V gene are SGHRS and YFSETQ. The CDR3 contains 15 residues. Trimming pared 3 bases from V and 6 bases from J, leaving 19 bases between. The CDR3 loop reads CASSSKTGGGGEQYF. The CDR3 region has the DNA TGCGCCAGCAGCTCGAAGACAGGCGGCGGGGGCGAGCAGTACTTC.

The CDR3 DNA is TGTGCCAGCGGCCCCGGGACTAGCGGGAAAATCGCGAACACCGGGGAGCTGTTTTTT. Protein: CASGPGTSGKIANTGELFF. The V call is TRBV5-4, the J call TRBJ2-2; 13 nucleotides align to TRBD2. CDR1 and CDR2 (germline): SGHNT, YYREEE (reference sequence). The CDR3 has 19 amino acids. V lost 7 bases to trimming and J lost 0 bases; unmatched junction nucleotides: 12. Combining the CDR3 with reference TRBV5-4 and TRBJ2-2 gives the whole variable domain ETGVTQSPTHLIKTRGQQVTLRCSSQSGHNTVSWYQQALGQGPQFIFQYYREEENGRGNFPPRFSGLQFPNYSSELNVNALELDDSALYLCASGPGTSGKIANTGELFFGEGSRLTVL.

The J gene is TRBJ2-2, the V gene TRBV18; tentatively, D is TRBD2 (5 bases). Germline CDR1 KGHSH, CDR2 LQKENI. V lost 3 bases and J 6 bases, leaving 11 bases between the germline ends. The CDR3 consists of 14 residues. The CDR3 DNA reads as TGTGCCAGCTCACCGTCCTGGGGAGCCGGGGAGCTGTTTTTT. Amino acids: CASSPSWGAGELFF.

The chain has TRBV4-1 and TRBJ2-7; D might be TRBD2 (5 bases). Germline V lookup: CDR1 MGHRA, CDR2 YSYEKL. This CDR3 is built from 14 residues. V lost 1 base, J lost 3 bases, and 10 bases lay in between. The CDR3 reads CASSQVSGNYEQYF. The DNA for the CDR3 is TGCGCCAGCAGCCAAGTATCGGGGAACTACGAGCAGTACTTC.

The chain recombines TRBV2 with TRBJ2-2; 11 bases align to TRBD2. Losses at the gene ends were 2 bases for V and 2 bases for J; bases not matched to a gene: 7. There are 18 residues in the CDR3. In germline, CDR1 is SNHLY, CDR2 FYNNEI. Here the CDR3 DNA reads TGTGCCAGCAGTGAATGGAATAGCGGGAGGGTTAACACCGGGGAGCTGTTTTTT. This sequence encodes CASSEWNSGRVNTGELFF.

The CDR3 DNA reads TGTGCCAGCAGCAGCCTAGCAGGAGCTTCTGCACGTGAGTTCTTC. As protein: CASSSLAGASAREFF. The V gene is TRBV6-1, the J gene TRBJ2-1; TRBD2 might be the D (5 bases). The CDR3 spans 15 residues. Germline V lookup: CDR1 MNHNS, CDR2 SASEGT. The V gene lost 6 bases and the J gene lost 14 bases, with 26 bases spanning the gap.

The chain combines TRBV30 with TRBJ1-1, with D hard to call. This CDR3 contains 12 residues. From germline, CDR1 is GTSNPN and CDR2 SVGIG (reference sequence). Trimming pared 4 bases from V and 4 bases from J, leaving 10 bases between. CDR3: CAWTGGGTEAFF. As DNA, the CDR3 is TGTGCCTGGACGGGAGGCGGCACTGAAGCTTTCTTT.

A single count supports this clone. The chain is built from TRBV18 and TRBJ2-4; 10 nucleotides line up with TRBD1. Germline CDR1 is KGHSH and CDR2 is LQKENI. The V and J ends lost 3 bases and 7 bases, in that order; junction bases with no gene match: 0. This CDR3 spans 13 amino acids. CDR3 nucleotide sequence: TGTGCCAGCTCACCGGGACAGGGGAACATTCAGTACTTC. This translates into CASSPGQGNIQYF.